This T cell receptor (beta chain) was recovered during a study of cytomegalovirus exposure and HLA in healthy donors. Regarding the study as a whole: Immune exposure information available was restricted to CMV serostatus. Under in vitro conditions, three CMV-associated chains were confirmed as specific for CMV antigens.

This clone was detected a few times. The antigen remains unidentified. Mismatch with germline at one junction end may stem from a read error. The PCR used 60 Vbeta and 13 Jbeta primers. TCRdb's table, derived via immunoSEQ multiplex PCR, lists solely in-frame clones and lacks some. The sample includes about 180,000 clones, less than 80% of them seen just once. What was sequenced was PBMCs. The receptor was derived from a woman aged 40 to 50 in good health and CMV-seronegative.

The CDR3 protein is CASSLEAGGPYDEQFF. The CDR3 DNA sequence: TGCGCCAGCAGCTTGGAAGCGGGAGGGCCCTACGATGAGCAGTTCTTC. This chain uses TRBV5-1 with TRBJ2-1; the match to TRBD2 covers 10 bases. This CDR3 is built from 16 residues. In germline, CDR1 is SGHRS, CDR2 YFSETQ.